This is a list of T cell receptor beta chains from one sample in a study of blood T cell repertoires in COVID-19. The protocol was immunoSEQ multiplex PCR, while the TCRdb copy is restricted to in-frame clones and leaves out a portion. The table has around 150,000 clones, about 88% seen once. Sequencing input: PBMCs or T cells enriched from blood (not recorded which). Source of these receptors: a man aged 45-65 years who had recovered from COVID-19. Each CDR3 is given with its conserved first and last residue. Fields, in order: D gene, clone size, J gene, V gene, CDR3 DNA, CDR3 protein. A D gene is named only where the DNA matches it firmly. Only some rows state a clone size, as once, few, many or a class for expanded clones.

D gene: TRBD1; clone size: -; J gene: TRBJ2-7; V gene: TRBV7-9; CDR3 DNA: TGTGCCAGCAGCCCCCCGACAGGGCTTAACTACGAGCAGTACTTC; CDR3 protein: CASSPPTGLNYEQYF
D gene: -; clone size: -; J gene: TRBJ2-5; V gene: TRBV5-4; CDR3 DNA: TGTGCCAGCAGCCCCAGTACGTCTTTCCAAGAGACCCAGTACTTC; CDR3 protein: CASSPSTSFQETQYF
D gene: TRBD1; clone size: -; J gene: TRBJ2-7; V gene: TRBV28; CDR3 DNA: TGTGCCAGCAGTTTAGCAGGGGGCTCCTACGAGCAGTACTTC; CDR3 protein: CASSLAGGSYEQYF
D gene: TRBD1; clone size: once; J gene: TRBJ2-7; V gene: TRBV18; CDR3 DNA: TGTGCCAGCTCACCTGCCGGGACAGGGGTCGAGCAGTACTTC; CDR3 protein: CASSPAGTGVEQYF
D gene: -; clone size: -; J gene: TRBJ2-2; V gene: TRBV15; CDR3 DNA: TGTGCCACCAGCAGAGATAGCGGGAACACCGGGGAGCTGTTTTTT; CDR3 protein: CATSRDSGNTGELFF
D gene: -; clone size: -; J gene: TRBJ1-1; V gene: TRBV5-1; CDR3 DNA: TGCGCCAGCAGCCAAGAGGGGAACACTGAAGCTTTCTTT; CDR3 protein: CASSQEGNTEAFF
D gene: -; clone size: -; J gene: TRBJ1-1; V gene: TRBV5-4; CDR3 DNA: TGTGCCAGCAGCTTGGCACAGCAGATGAACACTGAAGCTTTCTTT; CDR3 protein: CASSLAQQMNTEAFF
D gene: TRBD1; clone size: -; J gene: TRBJ1-6; V gene: TRBV7-2; CDR3 DNA: TGTGCCAGCAGCTATGGACAGGGCGGTTCACCCCTCCACTTT; CDR3 protein: CASSYGQGGSPLHF
D gene: TRBD1; clone size: -; J gene: TRBJ1-1; V gene: TRBV12-3/TRBV12-4; CDR3 DNA: TGTGCCAGCAGTAACCCGACAGGGCGAGCTTTCTTT; CDR3 protein: CASSNPTGRAFF
D gene: -; clone size: few; J gene: TRBJ1-5; V gene: TRBV2; CDR3 DNA: TGTGCCAGCAGAGGCGCACGGGGGAGAAATCAGCCCCAGCATTTT; CDR3 protein: CASRGARGRNQPQHF
D gene: TRBD1; clone size: -; J gene: TRBJ1-1; V gene: TRBV10-3; CDR3 DNA: TGTGCCATCAGTCGACAGGGGGACGTGGCTTTCTTT; CDR3 protein: CAISRQGDVAFF
D gene: TRBD1; clone size: -; J gene: TRBJ1-4; V gene: TRBV29-1; CDR3 DNA: TGCAGCGTTGAATCGGGACAGTTTCATGAAAAACTGTTTTTT; CDR3 protein: CSVESGQFHEKLFF
D gene: TRBD1; clone size: -; J gene: TRBJ1-6; V gene: TRBV30; CDR3 DNA: TGTGCCTTGTCGTCGCGGACAGGAGCCAATTCACCCCTCCACTTT; CDR3 protein: CALSSRTGANSPLHF
D gene: -; clone size: -; J gene: TRBJ1-1; V gene: TRBV27; CDR3 DNA: TGTGCCAGCAGTTCACCAGGGTTGGTCACTGAAGCTTTCTTT; CDR3 protein: CASSSPGLVTEAFF
D gene: TRBD1; clone size: few; J gene: TRBJ1-3; V gene: TRBV5-1; CDR3 DNA: TGCGCCAGCAGCACGGGACAGCCGGGTGGAAACACCATATATTTT; CDR3 protein: CASSTGQPGGNTIYF
D gene: -; clone size: -; J gene: TRBJ2-5; V gene: TRBV29-1; CDR3 DNA: TGCAGCACCCAGGATCAAGAGACCCAGTACTTC; CDR3 protein: CSTQDQETQYF
D gene: TRBD1; clone size: -; J gene: TRBJ2-1; V gene: TRBV9; CDR3 DNA: TGTGCCAGCAGCGTAGGGCAGGGGGCCTACAATGAGCAGTTCTTC; CDR3 protein: CASSVGQGAYNEQFF
D gene: TRBD2; clone size: -; J gene: TRBJ2-1; V gene: TRBV18; CDR3 DNA: TGTGCCAGCTCACCACCGGGGCTAGCGGGGGGCTCGTACAATGAGCAGTTCTTC; CDR3 protein: CASSPPGLAGGSYNEQFF
D gene: TRBD2; clone size: -; J gene: TRBJ2-3; V gene: TRBV5-6; CDR3 DNA: TGTGCCAGCAGCTGGGGACTAGCGGCCAGCACAGATACGCAGTATTTT; CDR3 protein: CASSWGLAASTDTQYF
D gene: TRBD1; clone size: -; J gene: TRBJ1-2; V gene: TRBV19; CDR3 DNA: TGTGCCAGTAGTATCGGACAGGCTAACTATGGCTACACCTTC; CDR3 protein: CASSIGQANYGYTF
D gene: -; clone size: -; J gene: TRBJ2-2; V gene: TRBV7-3; CDR3 DNA: TGTGCCAGCAGCTTAAGTGTTGCTAGCGCTGGGGAGCTGTTTTTT; CDR3 protein: CASSLSVASAGELFF
D gene: -; clone size: -; J gene: TRBJ2-2; V gene: TRBV13; CDR3 DNA: TGTGCCAGCAGCTTAGAGGGGGCGAACACCGGGGAGCTGTTTTTT; CDR3 protein: CASSLEGANTGELFF
D gene: -; clone size: few; J gene: TRBJ1-1; V gene: TRBV18; CDR3 DNA: TGTGCCAGCTCACCGATCTCCTCTCGCAGCACTGAAGCTTTCTTT; CDR3 protein: CASSPISSRSTEAFF
D gene: TRBD1; clone size: -; J gene: TRBJ2-1; V gene: TRBV5-1; CDR3 DNA: TGCGCCAGCAGCGTCCAGCCGACAGGGAATTTTAATGAGCAGTTCTTC; CDR3 protein: CASSVQPTGNFNEQFF
D gene: TRBD2; clone size: -; J gene: TRBJ2-1; V gene: TRBV4-2; CDR3 DNA: TGTGCCAGCAGCCAGTCAGCGGGGGCCCCGAATTACAATGAGCAGTTCTTC; CDR3 protein: CASSQSAGAPNYNEQFF
D gene: -; clone size: -; J gene: TRBJ1-1; V gene: TRBV27; CDR3 DNA: TGTGCCAGCAGTTTATCCCCAGGCAGGGGCACTGAAGCTTTCTTT; CDR3 protein: CASSLSPGRGTEAFF
D gene: -; clone size: -; J gene: TRBJ2-1; V gene: TRBV7-8; CDR3 DNA: TGTGCCAGCAGCTTGATGGATTGGGGGGACGAGCAGTTCTTC; CDR3 protein: CASSLMDWGDEQFF
D gene: -; clone size: -; J gene: TRBJ2-1; V gene: TRBV11-2; CDR3 DNA: TGTGCCAGCAGCTTTCAGAATGAGCAGTTCTTC; CDR3 protein: CASSFQNEQFF
D gene: TRBD2; clone size: -; J gene: TRBJ2-3; V gene: TRBV5-4; CDR3 DNA: TGTGCCAGCAGCTTGCCGCCCAGCGGGGGCACAGATACGCAGTATTTT; CDR3 protein: CASSLPPSGGTDTQYF
D gene: -; clone size: -; J gene: TRBJ2-3; V gene: TRBV27; CDR3 DNA: TGTGCCAGCAGTTCTCGGACAGAAAGCACAGATACGCAGTATTTT; CDR3 protein: CASSSRTESTDTQYF
D gene: -; clone size: -; J gene: TRBJ1-2; V gene: TRBV7-9; CDR3 DNA: TGTGCCAGCAGCCCACGATCAGGATATGGCTACACCTTC; CDR3 protein: CASSPRSGYGYTF
D gene: TRBD2; clone size: -; J gene: TRBJ2-5; V gene: TRBV25-1; CDR3 DNA: TGTGCCAGCCGCCCGACTAGCGGCATTACTTGGTACCAAGAGACCCAGTACTTC; CDR3 protein: CASRPTSGITWYQETQYF
D gene: -; clone size: -; J gene: TRBJ2-7; V gene: TRBV7-3; CDR3 DNA: TGTGCCAGCAGATTGACCGGGACACTGGTCGAGCAGTACTTC; CDR3 protein: CASRLTGTLVEQYF
D gene: -; clone size: -; J gene: TRBJ1-1; V gene: TRBV27; CDR3 DNA: TGTGCCAGCAGTTTCCGAAGACAGAACACTGAAGCTTTCTTT; CDR3 protein: CASSFRRQNTEAFF
D gene: TRBD2; clone size: -; J gene: TRBJ2-3; V gene: TRBV2; CDR3 DNA: TGTGCCAGCAGAGTAGCGGGGCCTACAGATACGCAGTATTTT; CDR3 protein: CASRVAGPTDTQYF
D gene: -; clone size: -; J gene: TRBJ1-4; V gene: TRBV6-1; CDR3 DNA: TGTGCCAGCAGTGACCCGGTTAATGAAAAACTGTTTTTT; CDR3 protein: CASSDPVNEKLFF
D gene: -; clone size: once; J gene: TRBJ2-7; V gene: TRBV3-1/TRBV3-2; CDR3 DNA: TGTGCCAGCAGCCAAGACAGGGGAGTGCAGTACTTC; CDR3 protein: CASSQDRGVQYF
D gene: TRBD1; clone size: -; J gene: TRBJ2-2; V gene: TRBV11-3; CDR3 DNA: TGTGCCAGCAGCCAAGGGACAGGGCGGAGCACCGGGGAGCTGTTTTTT; CDR3 protein: CASSQGTGRSTGELFF
D gene: TRBD2; clone size: -; J gene: TRBJ2-1; V gene: TRBV11-2; CDR3 DNA: TGTGCCAGCAGCGAGAGCGGGGGGGGGTACAATGAGCAGTTCTTC; CDR3 protein: CASSESGGGYNEQFF
D gene: TRBD1; clone size: -; J gene: TRBJ1-3; V gene: TRBV5-1; CDR3 DNA: TGCGCCAGCAGCTCCGGGACAGGGAACTCTGGAAACACCATATATTTT; CDR3 protein: CASSSGTGNSGNTIYF
D gene: TRBD1; clone size: few; J gene: TRBJ1-2; V gene: TRBV2; CDR3 DNA: TGTGCCAGCAGCAGGGACAGGGGCACGTATGGCTACACCTTC; CDR3 protein: CASSRDRGTYGYTF
D gene: -; clone size: -; J gene: TRBJ1-3; V gene: TRBV4-2; CDR3 DNA: TGTGCCAGCGGCGAAGGGAGATCTGGAAACACCATATATTTT; CDR3 protein: CASGEGRSGNTIYF
D gene: TRBD2; clone size: -; J gene: TRBJ2-7; V gene: TRBV3-1/TRBV3-2; CDR3 DNA: TGTGCCAGCAGCCAAGGACTAGCGGGGGCCGCCTACGAGCAGTACTTC; CDR3 protein: CASSQGLAGAAYEQYF
D gene: TRBD1; clone size: -; J gene: TRBJ2-2; V gene: TRBV7-2; CDR3 DNA: TGTGCCAGCAGCTCGGACAGGGCGTGGGCCGGGGAGCTGTTTTTT; CDR3 protein: CASSSDRAWAGELFF
D gene: TRBD2; clone size: many; J gene: TRBJ2-7; V gene: TRBV13; CDR3 DNA: TGTGCCAGCAGCTTAGAGGGCGGGGGAAGCTCCTACGAGCAGTACTTC; CDR3 protein: CASSLEGGGSSYEQYF
D gene: TRBD1; clone size: -; J gene: TRBJ1-3; V gene: TRBV30; CDR3 DNA: TGTGCCTGGGCCGGGACAGTCTCTGGAAACACCATATATTTT; CDR3 protein: CAWAGTVSGNTIYF
D gene: -; clone size: -; J gene: TRBJ2-7; V gene: TRBV12-5; CDR3 DNA: TGTGCTAGTGGTTTGTCCACCTACGAGCAGTACTTC; CDR3 protein: CASGLSTYEQYF
D gene: -; clone size: -; J gene: TRBJ1-1; V gene: TRBV25-1; CDR3 DNA: TGTGCCAGCAGGGTAGGGGCGGGAACTGAAGCTTTCTTT; CDR3 protein: CASRVGAGTEAFF
D gene: -; clone size: -; J gene: TRBJ1-4; V gene: TRBV15; CDR3 DNA: TGTGCCACCAGCAGAGCCCCAGGTACAACTAATGAAAAACTGTTTTTT; CDR3 protein: CATSRAPGTTNEKLFF
D gene: -; clone size: few; J gene: TRBJ2-1; V gene: TRBV12-3/TRBV12-4; CDR3 DNA: TGTGCCAGCAGTACCACGACATCCTACTGGCAGTTCTTC; CDR3 protein: CASSTTTSYWQFF
D gene: -; clone size: once; J gene: TRBJ2-3; V gene: TRBV28; CDR3 DNA: TGTGCCAGCAGTTTATACGTGGGTTCAGGGGCGCAGTATTTT; CDR3 protein: CASSLYVGSGAQYF
D gene: -; clone size: -; J gene: TRBJ1-5; V gene: TRBV9; CDR3 DNA: TGTGCCAGCAGCGCCGGGACAAGCAATCAGCCCCAGCATTTT; CDR3 protein: CASSAGTSNQPQHF
D gene: TRBD1; clone size: -; J gene: TRBJ1-4; V gene: TRBV5-1; CDR3 DNA: TGCGCCAGCAGCCGGTGGGACAGGGATGAAAAACTGTTTTTT; CDR3 protein: CASSRWDRDEKLFF
D gene: -; clone size: -; J gene: TRBJ2-7; V gene: TRBV11-1; CDR3 DNA: TGTGCCAGCAGCTTAGACAGGGGAGGCGAGCAGTACTTC; CDR3 protein: CASSLDRGGEQYF
D gene: TRBD1; clone size: -; J gene: TRBJ1-2; V gene: TRBV7-2; CDR3 DNA: TGTGCCAGCAGCGAAGGGACAGGGACAGGCGGTGGCTACACCTTC; CDR3 protein: CASSEGTGTGGGYTF
D gene: TRBD1; clone size: -; J gene: TRBJ1-6; V gene: TRBV5-6; CDR3 DNA: TGTGCCAGCAGCAGGTATTCAGGGGGCCCTAATTCACCCCTCCACTTT; CDR3 protein: CASSRYSGGPNSPLHF
D gene: -; clone size: -; J gene: TRBJ1-6; V gene: TRBV15; CDR3 DNA: TGTGCCACCAGCAGAGATCTGGGCATGACTAATTCACCCCTCCACTTT; CDR3 protein: CATSRDLGMTNSPLHF
D gene: TRBD1; clone size: -; J gene: TRBJ1-2; V gene: TRBV7-2; CDR3 DNA: TGTGCCAGCAGCCCGGACAGGGACTATGGCTACACCTTC; CDR3 protein: CASSPDRDYGYTF
D gene: TRBD1; clone size: -; J gene: TRBJ2-7; V gene: TRBV6-5; CDR3 DNA: TGTGCCAGCAGTTACTCCGGGACAGGGAACTCCGAGCAGTACTTC; CDR3 protein: CASSYSGTGNSEQYF
D gene: -; clone size: -; J gene: TRBJ1-2; V gene: TRBV6-1; CDR3 DNA: TGTGCCAGCAGTGAGTTGGGGGGTGGTAACTATGGCTACACCTTC; CDR3 protein: CASSELGGGNYGYTF